This T cell receptor (beta chain) is from a study of radiotherapy plus CTLA-4 blockade in lung cancer. Study information: Objective response rate was over 15%; disease control rate, around 30%.

Study-level points and caveats: Clones derived from tumor TCRs expanded in blood after radiotherapy plus ipilimumab. Interferon-beta and early blood T cell clone dynamics reportedly predicted response best.

Assay: immunoSEQ multiplex PCR; the TCRdb copy retains only in-frame clones and omits some. This sample has 30,000 or so clones, with 60% to 75% found just once. Turning to this clone: Its target is not known.

Germline CDR1 and CDR2: MNHNS and SASEGT. This CDR3 region has 14 residues. Trimming removed 7 bases from V and 4 bases from J, with 13 bases in between. Each patient with chemo-refractory metastatic non-small-cell lung cancer was treated with focal radiation plus CTLA-4 blockade using ipilimumab. This receptor was obtained from a human donor with non-small cell lung cancer whose response to radiotherapy plus ipilimumab could not be evaluated. The V and J genes are TRBV6-1 and TRBJ2-2, with TRBD2 as a possible D gene (5 bases). The sequencing used peripheral blood, collected from a patient treated with radiotherapy plus ipilimumab. In DNA, the CDR3 is TGTGCCAGCATCGAGTTAGCGCCCACCGGGGAGCTGTTTTTT. Translated, it gives CASIELAPTGELFF.